This TCR beta chain was retrieved from a study of blood T cells in healthy people across ages. The authors ran a second PCR of about 6 to 11 cycles using a sample-barcoded 5' primer and a J-beta primer mix. MiXCR, run by TCRdb on the 5' RACE reads, gives a single entry per CDR3 protein. The sample records 1,100,000 or so distinct CDR3 sequences, around 43% being singletons. Ten or more counts support this clonotype. Its target is not known. A read error may produce the germline difference seen at one junction end. Study conclusions and caveats: A greater number of naive CD4+ cells and higher diversity distinguished long-lived donors from aged donors.

This sequence was found in a woman aged 60-75 years in good health. The specimen was blood.

For the CDR3, the DNA is TGCGCCAGCAGCCTAGCGGGAGCAGAGACCCAGTACTTC. Protein product: CASSLAGAETQYF. The chain carries TRBV7-9 and TRBJ2-5; 10 bases line up with TRBD2. Germline CDR1 and CDR2: SEHNR and FQNEAQ (reference sequence). This CDR3 region has 13 residues.